Listed here is a single TCR beta chain. This sample was taken from a study of control samples from healthy donors and cancer patients. Sequencing was performed with immunoSEQ multiplex PCR; in TCRdb, only in-frame clones are kept and a portion is missing. The data contain about 28,000 clones, around 80% of them seen just once; the ten biggest clones take up roughly a fifth. The length of the CDR3 is 15 residues. Germline V gene lookup returns CDR1 MNHNY and CDR2 SVGAGI (reference sequence). The ends were cut back, 2 bases at V and 1 base at J, with 12 bases in the middle. The sequence derives from a man aged 55 to 70 with head and neck cancer. The chain has TRBV6-6 and TRBJ2-7, with TRBD2 as a possible D gene (5 bases). What was sequenced was PBMCs. The CDR3 reads CASSYRNRGSYEQYF. The DNA for the CDR3 is TGTGCCAGCAGTTACCGAAATCGGGGATCCTACGAGCAGTACTTC.